The 23 T cell receptor beta chains below were found in one sample sequenced in a study of T-cell memory formation after mild COVID-19. TCRdb re-called the 5' RACE reads through MiXCR, storing one row per CDR3 protein. The data show 100,000 to 150,000 distinct CDR3 sequences, with 15% to 20% seen just once and approximately 4.7% held by the top ten. Sequenced input: PBMCs or a T cell subset sorted from them (not recorded which). The receptors were gathered from a man aged 18 to 30 who had mild COVID-19 (a few samples of this study predate the infection). Cell type and time point are not known.

Comment on this clonotype: The junction departs from germline at one end; a sequencing error may be responsible. The CDR3 nucleotides read TGCAGTGCTAGATTCGGGACCGCGCAAGGGACCCAGTACTTC. Its protein is CSARFGTAQGTQYF. The chain uses TRBV20-1 and TRBJ2-5, with D perhaps assigned TRBD1 or TRBD2 (5 bases each). CDR1 is DFQATT and CDR2 is SNEGSKA in the germline V gene (reference sequence). This CDR3 region has 14 residues.

The sample holds a few counts of this clonotype. The chain combines TRBV12-3 or TRBV12-4 with TRBJ2-5, with D hard to call. The V end was cut by 3 bases, the J end by 5 bases, with 22 bases between. The CDR3 extends over 17 amino acids. CDR3 nucleotides: TGTGCCAGCAGTTTCTCGGCATTTCTGCGTCGCAGGGAGACCCAGTACTTC. It specifies CASSFSAFLRRRETQYF.

The J gene is TRBJ2-5, the V gene TRBV5-1, with 10 bases aligning to TRBD1. V was pared by 2 bases and J by 2 bases, with 9 bases of the junction left unmatched. This CDR3 region has 17 residues. Germline-derived CDR1 and CDR2 are SGHRS and YFSETQ. Written as DNA, the CDR3 is TGCGCCAGCAGCTTATCCGCCGGGACAGGGGCGCAAGAGACCCAGTACTTC. Protein product: CASSLSAGTGAQETQYF.

This chain joins TRBV5-5 and TRBJ2-3, with 10 bases that match TRBD1. Germline CDR1 reads SGHKS; CDR2 reads YYEKEE (reference sequence). The CDR3 spans 14 residues. J was trimmed by 4 bases and V by 5 bases; bases with no gene match: 4. Here the CDR3 reads CASRSTGGSDTQYF. In nucleotides, the CDR3 is TGTGCCAGCAGATCGACAGGGGGCTCAGATACGCAGTATTTT.

In this sample, this clonotype turned up a few times. The chain links TRBV6-2 or TRBV6-3 to TRBJ1-1; D is uncertain. The CDR3 totals 15 residues. V lost 8 bases, J lost 1 base, and 17 bases lay in between. The germline CDR1 and CDR2 sequences are MNHEY and SVGEGT. The CDR3 DNA sequence: TGTGCCAGCGGAAAAGCGGGGATGCAGAACACTGAAGCTTTCTTT. This sequence encodes CASGKAGMQNTEAFF.

This clonotype has a handful of counts. The CDR3 region has the DNA TGTGCCAGCAGCTTAGGACTAGCGGGGACCCAAGAGACCCAGTACTTC. This codes for CASSLGLAGTQETQYF. The genes are TRBV7-2 and TRBJ2-5; 11 bases fit TRBD2. V was pared by 1 base and J by 1 base, with 2 bases of the junction left unmatched. The germline CDR1 and CDR2 sequences are SGHTA and FQGNSA. The CDR3 totals 16 residues.

There are many counts of this clonotype. This chain uses TRBV20-1 with TRBJ2-3; possibly TRBD1 for D (5 bases). This CDR3 is built from 13 residues. V lost 2 bases, J lost 3 bases, and 9 bases lay in between. Germline V gene data show CDR1 as DFQATT and CDR2 as SNEGSKA (reference sequence). CDR3 DNA sequence: TGCAGTGCTAGACTCCCAGGGACAGATACGCAGTATTTT. This translates into CSARLPGTDTQYF.

The genes are TRBV18 and TRBJ1-1; D unresolved. Germline V gene data show CDR1 as KGHSH and CDR2 as LQKENI. The CDR3 contains 15 residues. Trimming took off 3 bases at V and 3 bases at J, with 14 bases between the two ends. The DNA of the CDR3 is TGTGCCAGCTCACCCTTGGGAGGCGTCGACACTGAAGCTTTCTTT. Its protein product is CASSPLGGVDTEAFF.

This clonotype has only a few counts. The chain joins TRBV20-1 to TRBJ2-5; TRBD2 matches at 10 bases. V lost 5 bases to trimming and J lost 2 bases; unmatched junction nucleotides: 5. The germline CDR1 and CDR2 sequences are DFQATT and SNEGSKA (reference sequence). CDR3 length: 14 residues. DNA for the CDR3: TGCAGTGCTTCTAAACTAGCGGGGCAAGAGACCCAGTACTTC. Its translation is CSASKLAGQETQYF.

This clonotype was detected only a few times. The chain is built from TRBV5-1 and TRBJ2-7; TRBD1 matches at 8 bases. Germline-derived CDR1 and CDR2 are SGHRS and YFSETQ. CDR3 size: 15 residues. The V segment lost 3 bases and the J segment 1 base; nucleotides outside the gene matches: 6. Written as DNA, the CDR3 is TGCGCCAGCAGCTACCGGACAGGGACGTCCTACGAGCAGTACTTC. Encoded protein: CASSYRTGTSYEQYF.

The chain joins TRBV20-1 to TRBJ2-7, with D perhaps TRBD1 (5 bases). Trimming removed 2 bases at V and 5 bases at J, with 10 bases between. This CDR3 has 12 amino acids. CDR1 is DFQATT, CDR2 SNEGSKA, per germline (reference sequence). CDR3 residues: CSARKSGNEQYF. In DNA form, the CDR3 reads TGCAGTGCTAGAAAGTCAGGGAACGAGCAGTACTTC.

This chain uses TRBV6-6 with TRBJ2-3, with 7 bases identical to TRBD1. The length of the CDR3 is 14 residues. Germline CDR1 and CDR2: MNHNY and SVGAGI (reference sequence). Losses at the gene ends were 6 bases for V and 4 bases for J; bases not matched to a gene: 7. The DNA of the CDR3 is TGTGCCAGCAGCCCAGGACAGGAGCCAGATACGCAGTATTTT. It encodes CASSPGQEPDTQYF.

The V gene is TRBV7-6, the J gene TRBJ1-2; 10 bases match TRBD1. The V gene's germline CDR1 is SGHVS and CDR2 FNYEAQ. The CDR3 consists of 15 residues. V lost 0 bases to trimming and J lost 8 bases; unmatched junction nucleotides: 6. The chain's CDR3 is CASSLASGTGVGYTF. CDR3 bases: TGTGCCAGCAGCTTAGCTTCCGGGACAGGGGTAGGCTACACCTTC.

This clonotype came up a few times. The chain joins TRBV4-3 to TRBJ1-1, with a tentative D call TRBD1 (6 bases). Trimming cost V 3 bases and J 4 bases, with 9 bases left between them. The CDR3 is 13 amino acids. CDR1 is LGHNA, CDR2 YSLEER, per germline. In nucleotides, the CDR3 is TGCGCCAGCAGCCAGCAACAGGGCACTGAAGCTTTCTTT. It specifies CASSQQQGTEAFF.

In its sample, this clonotype was seen a few times. This chain uses TRBV6-1 with TRBJ2-5; a weak D match, TRBD1 (5 bases). CDR1 is MNHNS and CDR2 is SASEGT in the germline V gene. The V end was cut by 11 bases, the J end by 7 bases, with 17 bases between. The length of the CDR3 is 12 residues. The DNA of the CDR3 is TGTGCCTCCCGCGCGGACACCGGGACCCAGTACTTC. Translating it yields CASRADTGTQYF.

The sample holds a few counts of this clonotype. The chain joins TRBV2 to TRBJ2-2; 8 bases align to TRBD1. This CDR3 contains 16 residues. With 6 bases clipped from V and 1 base from J, the junction kept 7 bases outside the gene matches. Per the germline V gene, CDR1 is SNHLY and CDR2 is FYNNEI. The CDR3 sequence is CASSEFGQGNTGELFF. The CDR3 DNA reads as TGTGCCAGCAGCGAATTCGGACAGGGGAACACCGGGGAGCTGTTTTTT.

This clonotype has more than one count but fewer than ten. This sequence joins TRBV6-5 and TRBJ1-5; the D gene is possibly TRBD1 (6 bases). Trimming took 2 bases from V and 5 from J, leaving 10 bases between them. The germline gives CDR1 MNHEY, CDR2 SVGAGI. There are 14 residues in the CDR3. DNA of the CDR3: TGTGCCAGCAGTTACCAGGGGCGAGATCAGCCCCAGCATTTT. Translating gives CASSYQGRDQPQHF.

This clonotype was seen many times. The chain uses TRBV12-3 or TRBV12-4 and TRBJ2-2; tentatively, D is TRBD1 or TRBD2 (6 bases each). V was pared by 6 bases and J by 5 bases, with 16 bases between. The CDR3 is made up of 15 amino acids. CDR3 nucleotides: TGTGCCAGCAGGCTTCAAGGGGGGTATACCGGGGAGCTGTTTTTT. Translation gives CASRLQGGYTGELFF.

In its sample, this clonotype was seen a few times. The V call is TRBV7-2, the J call TRBJ2-3, with 9 bases lining up with TRBD2. The CDR3 spans 16 residues. Germline assignment: CDR1 SGHTA and CDR2 FQGNSA. The trim removed 6 bases at V and 0 bases at J, leaving 7 bases unmatched. CDR3 region: CASSPMTSGSTDTQYF. Written as DNA, the CDR3 is TGTGCCAGCAGTCCGATGACTAGCGGCAGCACAGATACGCAGTATTTT.

This clonotype came up a few times. The rearrangement uses TRBV11-1 and TRBJ2-5, with TRBD1 matching over 10 bases. V trimming: 4 bases; J trimming: 2 bases; junction bases outside the gene matches: 7. This CDR3 contains 16 residues. The V gene's germline CDR1 is SGHAT and CDR2 FQDESV (reference sequence). CDR3 sequence (DNA): TGTGCCAGCAGCTCGGACAGGGGGAGAGTTCAAGAGACCCAGTACTTC. Amino acids: CASSSDRGRVQETQYF. The full variable domain, its missing parts supplied by reference TRBV11-1 and TRBJ2-5, is EAEVAQSPRYKITEKSQAVAFWCDPISGHATLYWYRQILGQGPELLVQFQDESVVDDSQLPKDRFSAERLKGVDSTLKIQPAELGDSAMYLCASSSDRGRVQETQYFGPGTRLLVL.

This chain joins TRBV12-3 or TRBV12-4 and TRBJ2-5; 11 bases fit TRBD1. The CDR3 spans 20 residues. The V and J ends lost 3 bases and 2 bases, in that order; junction bases with no gene match: 17. The CDR3 sequence: CASSFQKDRGPAVGQETQYF. The CDR3 nucleotides are TGTGCCAGCAGTTTCCAGAAGGACAGGGGGCCAGCGGTTGGGCAAGAGACCCAGTACTTC.

The chain recombines TRBV4-3 with TRBJ2-7; 15 bases align to TRBD2. Germline lookup yields CDR1 LGHNA and CDR2 YSLEER. The CDR3 sequence is 17 residues long. Losses at the gene ends were 3 bases for V and 3 bases for J; bases not matched to a gene: 6. The CDR3 loop reads CASSHRTSGGALYEQYF. The CDR3 DNA follows: TGCGCCAGCAGCCACCGGACTAGCGGGGGGGCCCTCTACGAGCAGTACTTC.

This chain links TRBV7-9 with TRBJ1-2, with TRBD1 identical over 9 bases. The V and J ends lost 2 bases and 0 bases, in that order; junction bases with no gene match: 4. Germline V gives CDR1 SEHNR, CDR2 FQNEAQ (reference sequence). There are 16 residues in the CDR3. CDR3 DNA: TGTGCCAGCAGCTTAAACAGGGGGCGAACTAACTATGGCTACACCTTC. Encoded protein: CASSLNRGRTNYGYTF.